The next 11 T cell receptor beta chains were all read from a single sample in a study of CD8 T cells in ankylosing spondylitis. TCRdb ran MiXCR on the 5' RACE reads and lists one entry per CDR3 protein. Of 350,000 to 550,000 distinct CDR3 sequences in the sample, more than 25% were seen once. These TCRs are of unknown antigen specificity. Study-level results: Within ankylosing spondylitis blood, a TCR beta motif made up of under 10 highly homologous variants appeared to be characteristic.

Sequenced material: blood, either unsorted or a sorted T cell fraction (not recorded which). Receptor source: a male donor with ankylosing spondylitis.

The chain combines TRBV18 with TRBJ1-2; TRBD1 matches at 7 bases. CDR1 and CDR2 from the germline V gene are KGHSH and LQKENI. Trimming took 2 bases from V and 5 from J; bases not matched to a gene: 11. The CDR3 has 16 amino acids. The CDR3 nucleotides read TGTGCCAGCTCACCAACCGCGACAGGGCCCATTTATGGCTACACCTTC. It encodes CASSPTATGPIYGYTF.

This clonotype was observed a few times. V and J are TRBV5-1 and TRBJ2-5, with D perhaps matching TRBD1 (5 bases). From germline, CDR1 is SGHRS and CDR2 YFSETQ. The V gene lost 3 bases and the J gene lost 5 bases, with 14 bases spanning the gap. The CDR3 extends over 14 amino acids. DNA for the CDR3: TGCGCCAGCAGCTCCTCGACAGACTGGGAGACCCAGTACTTC. It specifies CASSSSTDWETQYF. The full variable domain, completed using reference TRBV5-1 and TRBJ2-5, is KAGVTQTPRYLIKTRGQQVTLSCSPISGHRSVSWYQQTPGQGLQFLFEYFSETQRNKGNFPGRFSGRQFSNSRSEMNVSTLELGDSALYLCASSSSTDWETQYFGPGTRLLVL.

The chain employs TRBV18 and TRBJ1-2; 10 bases align to TRBD1. Germline V gene data show CDR1 as KGHSH and CDR2 as LQKENI. V lost 5 bases, J lost 5 bases, and 14 bases stayed unmatched. This CDR3 contains 17 residues. The DNA for the CDR3 is TGTGCCAGCTCAGCCCCGGGACAGGGGTTCTCCTGGTATGGCTACACCTTC. Its protein product is CASSAPGQGFSWYGYTF.

This clonotype was observed a handful of times. V is TRBV7-8 and J is TRBJ2-7; no firm D call. The CDR3 contains 13 residues. Per the germline V gene, CDR1 is SGHVS and CDR2 is FQNEAQ. V lost 2 bases to trimming and J lost 3 bases, with 8 bases between them. The CDR3 sequence is CASSLQPFYEQYV. CDR3 coding DNA: TGTGCCAGCAGCTTACAGCCCTTCTACGAGCAGTACGTC.

This clonotype was observed a few times. The chain joins TRBV5-1 to TRBJ2-3, with 7 bases identical to TRBD1. CDR3 length: 13 amino acids. V was clipped by 6 bases and J by 2 bases; unmatched bases: 3. Germline CDR1 reads SGHRS; CDR2 reads YFSETQ. The CDR3 DNA reads as TGCGCCAGCACCGACAGGGACACAGATACGCAGTATTTT. Its protein product is CASTDRDTDTQYF.

This chain joins TRBV5-1 and TRBJ2-5, with no clear D. The V end lost 0 bases, the J end lost 0 bases, and 6 bases lay between the germline ends. Germline CDR1 SGHRS, CDR2 YFSETQ. CDR3 length equals 14 residues. CDR3 in amino acids: CASSLVVYQETQYF. DNA for the CDR3: TGCGCCAGCAGCTTGGTAGTATACCAAGAGACCCAGTACTTC.

The chain is built from TRBV27 and TRBJ2-5, with D perhaps matching TRBD2 (5 bases). The CDR3 extends over 13 amino acids. Trimming removed 4 bases at V and 5 bases at J, with 11 bases between. Germline V gene sequence: CDR1 MNHEY, CDR2 SMNVEV (reference sequence). The CDR3 protein is CASSWGVQETQYF. For the CDR3, the DNA is TGTGCCAGCAGTTGGGGAGTTCAGGAGACCCAGTACTTC.

In this sample, this clonotype turned up a few times. The V and J genes are TRBV5-1 and TRBJ2-3; no clear D gene. V lost 1 base to trimming and J lost 0 bases, with 6 bases between them. CDR3 length: 14 residues. Germline CDR1 reads SGHRS; CDR2 reads YFSETQ. In nucleotides, the CDR3 is TGCGCCAGCAGCTTGCCAGATAGCACAGATACGCAGTATTTT. It specifies CASSLPDSTDTQYF.

The chain recombines TRBV11-2 with TRBJ1-2; D may be TRBD1 (5 bases). The CDR3 has 14 residues. The V end was cut by 5 bases, the J end by 2 bases, with 12 bases between. Germline V gene data show CDR1 as SGHAT and CDR2 as FQNNGV. The CDR3 coding sequence is TGTGCCAGCAGCAGGGACGGACGAAACTATGGCTACACCTTC. This encodes CASSRDGRNYGYTF.

This clonotype was picked up a small number of times. The chain is built from TRBV7-2 and TRBJ2-1, with 13 positions matching TRBD2. CDR1 and CDR2 (germline): SGHTA, FQGNSA. The CDR3 runs to 17 residues. Germline trimming cut 5 bases from V and 4 bases from J; bases unmatched to any gene: 8. The CDR3 bases are TGTGCCAGCAGCGCCCGGACTAGCGGGAGACCTTACAATGAGCAGTTCTTC. It specifies CASSARTSGRPYNEQFF.

This clonotype was counted a single time. V gene TRBV3-1 combines with J gene TRBJ2-5, with TRBD2 matching over 7 bases. Per the germline V gene, CDR1 is LGHDT and CDR2 is YNNKEL (reference sequence). V trimming: 5 bases; J trimming: 3 bases; junction bases outside the gene matches: 12. The CDR3 is made up of 16 amino acids. CDR3 sequence: CASSSLGSGLKETQYF. As DNA, the CDR3 is TGTGCCAGCAGCTCCCTGGGTAGCGGGCTTAAAGAGACCCAGTACTTC.